A selection of T cell receptor beta chains follows, all from one sample in a study of cytomegalovirus exposure and HLA in healthy donors. Repertoires were generated with immunoSEQ multiplex PCR, while TCRdb's copy carries only in-frame clones and drops some. This sample yields under 60,000 clones, of which around 80% are seen a single time; 2.9% belongs to the top ten. The sample taken for sequencing was PBMCs. These receptors all stem from a man aged 45-60 years in good health and CMV-seronegative. Both conserved end residues are trimmed from each CDR3.

TRBV4-1	TRBJ1-6	ASSQVAGPYNSPLH
TRBV28	TRBJ1-4	ASSSALGGLREKLF
TRBV27	TRBJ2-3	ASSAPGLASQY
TRBV2	TRBJ1-6	ASSEQGYNSPLH
TRBV6-1	TRBJ1-6	ASSVSLPLH
TRBV29-1	TRBJ2-7	SVGTSGGAQY
TRBV5-4	TRBJ2-1	ASSPTSGGSYNEQF
TRBV11-2	TRBJ2-7	ASSSRTTYEQY
TRBV7-3	TRBJ2-3	ASSPGLADTQY
TRBV7-9	TRBJ2-6	ASSFKVKGLYGANVLT
TRBV4-1	TRBJ1-1	ASSQRTEGTEAF
TRBV10-3	TRBJ2-7	AISESGQGYEQY
TRBV4-1	TRBJ2-7	ASSRDRVSYEQY
TRBV5-1	TRBJ2-3	ASSLEPGSSTDTQY
TRBV6-5	TRBJ2-5	ASIDRGGETQY
TRBV7-9	TRBJ2-3	ASSLPRGAGDTQY
TRBV7-9	TRBJ2-7	ASSAWTASSYEQY
TRBV28	TRBJ2-7	ASSYPGTGTYEQY
TRBV29-1	TRBJ1-2	SVVFANYGYT
TRBV6-5	TRBJ1-3	ASSYGSSPGNTIY
TRBV19	TRBJ2-2	ASSIILTGELF
TRBV5-1	TRBJ2-5	ASSFLVGQGSGETQY
TRBV13	TRBJ1-2	ASSFTRAGYT
TRBV7-8	TRBJ2-3	ASSVRTLAGVEDTQY
TRBV10-3	TRBJ2-2	AISDHEAGGELF
TRBV6-5	TRBJ1-2	ASSVTGQGLYGYT
TRBV5-6	TRBJ1-2	ASSSLTSGYT
TRBV11-2	TRBJ2-6	ASSLVLQAYHSGANVLT
TRBV6-4	TRBJ2-3	ASSVTVSSTDTQY
TRBV18	TRBJ1-3	ASSPDRESSGNTIY
TRBV29-1	TRBJ1-2	SVDLANYGYT
TRBV10-3	TRBJ2-5	AISESGGQETQY
TRBV9	TRBJ2-5	ASSVGTSGEETQY
TRBV7-2	TRBJ1-2	ASARDSLGYT
TRBV6-1	TRBJ1-6	AGSRDRGFNSPLH
TRBV6-1	TRBJ1-5	ASIVNRGSYQPQH
TRBV5-1	TRBJ2-2	ASSLDGGASTGELF
TRBV10-3	TRBJ2-5	AAGTSQETQY
TRBV2	TRBJ2-2	ASSEHEKNTGELF
TRBV5-1	TRBJ2-2	ASSEGTGVAGELF
TRBV7-2	TRBJ2-2	ASSLGAGGRGGELF
TRBV25-1	TRBJ1-4	ASSLTEKLF
TRBV7-2	TRBJ2-5	ASSFQFRETQY
TRBV2	TRBJ1-5	ASSERGSQPQH
TRBV4-1	TRBJ1-1	ASSQAIMNTEAF
TRBV12-5	TRBJ1-5	ASGSATGTQPQH
TRBV6-1	TRBJ2-3	ASSLSRGGTDTQY
TRBV18	TRBJ2-3	ASSPRGLSTDTQY
TRBV18	TRBJ1-1	ASSPSQGARGNTEAF
TRBV7-6	TRBJ2-7	ASSRRGPKSRVEPPYEQY
TRBV6-5	TRBJ2-7	ASSAGTGVGEQY
TRBV11-1	TRBJ1-1	ASSYQAGLNTEAF
TRBV10-2	TRBJ1-1	ASIGQGRDTEAF